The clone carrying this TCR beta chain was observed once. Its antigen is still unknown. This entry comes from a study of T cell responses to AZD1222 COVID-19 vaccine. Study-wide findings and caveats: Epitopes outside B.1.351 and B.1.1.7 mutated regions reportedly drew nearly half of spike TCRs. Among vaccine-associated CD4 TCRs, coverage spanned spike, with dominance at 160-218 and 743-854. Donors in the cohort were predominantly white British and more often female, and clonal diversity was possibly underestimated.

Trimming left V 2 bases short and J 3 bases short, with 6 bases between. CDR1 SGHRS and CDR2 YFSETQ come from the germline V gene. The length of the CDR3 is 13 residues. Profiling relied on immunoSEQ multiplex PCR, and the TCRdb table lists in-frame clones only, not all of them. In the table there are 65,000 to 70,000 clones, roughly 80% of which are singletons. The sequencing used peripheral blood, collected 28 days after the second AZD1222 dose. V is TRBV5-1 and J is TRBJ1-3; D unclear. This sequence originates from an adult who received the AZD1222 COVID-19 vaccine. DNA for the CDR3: TGCGCCAGCAGCTTCGAGGGTGGAAACACCATATATTTT. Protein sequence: CASSFEGGNTIYF.